These 18 T cell receptor beta chains originate from one sample sequenced in a study of cytomegalovirus exposure and HLA in healthy donors. The PCR contained 60 Vbeta and 13 Jbeta primers. Sequenced by immunoSEQ multiplex PCR; TCRdb stores in-frame clones only, minus some. The sample includes under 150,000 clones, about 80% of them seen just once. The sequencing input was PBMCs. All receptors derive from a woman in her forties or fifties in good health and CMV-seropositive.

This chain links TRBV6-5 with TRBJ1-4, with 7 bases that match TRBD1. The CDR3 totals 13 residues. Germline V lookup: CDR1 MNHEY, CDR2 SVGAGI. V shed 5 bases and J 8 bases; nucleotides not matched to a gene: 5. The CDR3 region is CASSHRGSEKLFF. The CDR3 bases are TGTGCCAGCAGTCACAGGGGTAGCGAAAAACTGTTTTTT.

The chain carries TRBV7-9 and TRBJ1-2; 8 bases map to TRBD1. With V trimmed by 5 bases and J by 4 bases, 9 bases remained unmatched. This CDR3 has 15 residues. Germline V CDR1 and CDR2: SEHNR, FQNEAQ (reference sequence). CDR3 sequence reads: CASSETTGDLYGYTF. CDR3 nucleotides: TGTGCCAGCAGCGAGACGACAGGGGATCTCTATGGCTACACCTTC.

This clone came up many times. The chain couples TRBV6-5 to TRBJ1-3, with 8 positions matching TRBD1. Germline V lookup: CDR1 MNHEY, CDR2 SVGAGI. CDR3 length equals 13 residues. The V gene end was trimmed by 11 bases and the J gene end by 3 bases; junction bases not matched to a gene: 6. The CDR3 here is CASGDRGGNTIYF. CDR3 nucleotide sequence: TGTGCCTCCGGCGACAGGGGTGGAAACACCATATATTTT.

This clone was counted between two and nine times. The J gene is TRBJ1-2, the V gene TRBV6-6; 7 positions match TRBD1. Germline CDR1 is MNHNY and CDR2 is SVGAGI (reference sequence). With 6 bases clipped from V and 7 bases from J, the junction kept 11 bases outside the gene matches. This CDR3 region has 14 residues. The CDR3 region has the DNA TGTGCCAGCAGGTCGGGGACAGTTGGAGGTGGCTACACCTTC. Translation: CASRSGTVGGGYTF.

In this sample, this clone turned up a few times. The genes are TRBV7-9 and TRBJ1-1; perhaps TRBD1 as D (5 bases). The CDR3 is 15 residues long. Germline V gene lookup returns CDR1 SEHNR and CDR2 FQNEAQ (reference sequence). With 5 bases removed from V and 3 bases from J, the gap between germline ends came to 16 bases. The chain's CDR3 is CASSIGPRGDTEAFF. The CDR3 bases are TGTGCCAGCAGCATAGGACCCCGGGGGGACACTGAAGCTTTCTTT.

V gene TRBV11-2 combines with J gene TRBJ2-3; a weak D match, TRBD2 (5 bases). The germline CDR1 and CDR2 sequences are SGHAT and FQNNGV. The CDR3 is 13 amino acids. Trimming removed 4 bases at V and 1 base at J, with 6 bases between. The CDR3 DNA is TGTGCCAGCAGCTATAGCGGCACAGATACGCAGTATTTT. This codes for CASSYSGTDTQYF.

The chain carries TRBV7-9 and TRBJ2-7; no clear D. V was clipped by 5 bases and J by 3 bases, with 11 bases between them. The CDR3 is 13 residues long. Looked up from germline, CDR1 is SEHNR and CDR2 is FQNEAQ (reference sequence). CDR3 nucleotides: TGTGCCAGCAGCCTACCCCTCAACTACGAGCAGTACTTC. Its translation: CASSLPLNYEQYF.

The chain joins TRBV2 to TRBJ1-1, with no clear D. Trimming took off 4 bases at V and 3 bases at J, with 3 bases between the two ends. The CDR3 is 11 amino acids. From germline, CDR1 is SNHLY and CDR2 FYNNEI. CDR3 amino acids: CASSAYTEAFF. For the CDR3, the DNA is TGTGCCAGCAGTGCTTACACTGAAGCTTTCTTT.

The gene calls are TRBV6-5 and TRBJ1-2, with 8 bases identical to TRBD1. Germline lookup yields CDR1 MNHEY and CDR2 SVGAGI. Trimming removed 6 bases from V and 0 bases from J; junction bases left unmatched: 3. This CDR3 is built from 14 residues. CDR3: CASRGTGPNYGYTF. CDR3 in DNA: TGTGCCAGCAGAGGGACAGGACCTAACTATGGCTACACCTTC.

This clone was recorded only once. The V gene is TRBV7-4, the J gene TRBJ2-3, with 7 bases lining up with TRBD2. Germline V gene sequence: CDR1 SGHVT, CDR2 SQSDAQ. V dropped 2 bases and J dropped 4; count of bases not matched to a gene: 9. CDR3 length: 16 amino acids. The CDR3 region has the DNA TGTGCCAGCAGCTTAAATCCCGGGAGGACGGCAGATACGCAGTATTTT. Its translation is CASSLNPGRTADTQYF.

This chain uses TRBV5-8 with TRBJ1-1; TRBD1 is a possible D gene (6 bases). Trimming left V 0 bases short and J 7 bases short, with 10 bases between. CDR1 and CDR2 from the germline V gene are SGHTS and YDEGEE. This CDR3 is built from 13 residues. The CDR3 DNA sequence: TGTGCCAGCAGCTTGGGAAGGGGGATTGAAGCTTTCTTT. This gives the protein CASSLGRGIEAFF.

The rearrangement links TRBV4-2 to TRBJ2-7; 9 bases are shared with TRBD1. CDR3 length: 13 residues. V gave up 8 bases and J gave up 5 bases; unmatched junction bases: 7. Germline lookup yields CDR1 LGHNA and CDR2 YNFKEQ. The CDR3 is CASGGTGIHEQYF. The CDR3, as DNA: TGTGCCAGCGGGGGGACAGGGATACACGAGCAGTACTTC.

This clone was seen more than once but under ten times. The chain combines TRBV6-6 with TRBJ1-4; D remains ambiguous. The CDR3 is 13 residues long. Germline V CDR1 and CDR2: MNHNY, SVGAGI (reference sequence). V lost 3 bases, J lost 14 bases, and 16 bases lay in between. The CDR3 DNA sequence: TGTGCCAGCAGTTATCCCGACGGGGTTGCGCTGTTTTTT. Protein sequence: CASSYPDGVALFF.

The chain carries TRBV19 and TRBJ1-5; D gene unclear. There are 13 residues in the CDR3. The germline gives CDR1 LNHDA, CDR2 SQIVND (reference sequence). V lost 5 bases and J 6 bases, leaving 11 bases between the germline ends. The CDR3 region has the DNA TGTGCCAGTAGTCAGATTGGTGGTCAGCCCCAGCATTTT. Protein sequence: CASSQIGGQPQHF.

This clone showed up just a few times. The genes are TRBV5-1 and TRBJ1-1; possibly TRBD1 for D (6 bases). Trimming pared 4 bases from V and 3 bases from J, leaving 10 bases between. Germline V gene data show CDR1 as SGHRS and CDR2 as YFSETQ. CDR3 length: 13 amino acids. The CDR3: CASSLTGDTEAFF. The CDR3, as DNA: TGCGCCAGCAGCCTGACAGGAGACACTGAAGCTTTCTTT. The full variable domain, its missing parts supplied by reference TRBV5-1 and TRBJ1-1, is KAGVTQTPRYLIKTRGQQVTLSCSPISGHRSVSWYQQTPGQGLQFLFEYFSETQRNKGNFPGRFSGRQFSNSRSEMNVSTLELGDSALYLCASSLTGDTEAFFGQGTRLTVV.

The chain combines TRBV7-9 with TRBJ2-5; tentative D call: TRBD1 (5 bases). Germline lookup yields CDR1 SEHNR and CDR2 FQNEAQ (reference sequence). V lost 3 bases, J lost 2 bases, and 10 bases lay in between. This CDR3 is 14 amino acids long. CDR3 bases: TGTGCCAGCAGCTTCCCGACAGCGCAAGAGACCCAGTACTTC. It is translated as CASSFPTAQETQYF.

This chain links TRBV5-6 with TRBJ2-1; D is uncertain. The CDR3 runs 14 residues. Germline V CDR1 and CDR2: SGHDT, YYEEEE. Trimming cost V 0 bases and J 6 bases, with 10 bases left between them. Here the CDR3 DNA reads TGTGCCAGCAGCTTGGGACAACCGCTCAATGAGCAGTTCTTC. Protein: CASSLGQPLNEQFF.

Concerning this clone itself: The junction differs from germline at one of its ends, possibly a read error. The chain couples TRBV7-7 to TRBJ2-2, with 8 bases fitting TRBD1. In germline, CDR1 is SSHAT, CDR2 FNYEAQ (reference sequence). The CDR3 is 13 residues long. CDR3 in amino acids: CASSATGAGELFF. CDR3 DNA sequence: TGTGCTAGCAGCGCGACAGGGGCCGGGGAGCTGTTTTTT.